This entry concerns a single T cell receptor (beta chain). This clone has only one observation. Its recognized antigen is unknown. Per-base qualities were not stored, and no clone one base away is much larger. This sample was taken from a study of blood T cell repertoires in COVID-19 (dated by TCRdb to 2020 to 2022). Study-level background: Samples from collaborators originated in the United States, Italy and Spain and spanned both the acute and convalescent phases of COVID-19. HLA class I and class II types, where available, came from metadata supplied by the sample provider rather than from assay-based typing. The material from the prospective study consisted of cDNA or gDNA derived from T cells, B-cell-depleted T cells, or PBMCs. Samples came from the ongoing ImmuneRACE study (first 160 participants) plus 1,254 subjects from 6 global collaborators. The repertoires were made available in a free public database intended to serve as a resource for research on the immune response to SARS-CoV-2. The dataset comprised deeply sampled blood TCRbeta repertoires from subjects exposed to, actively infected with, or recovered from COVID-19. Nearly every sample came with metadata listing a de-identified subject ID, COVID-19 status, age in years and sex. Study-wide conclusions, independent of this receptor: Clinical and demographic metadata were provided uncurated, with the amount varying by source and participant.

TCRbeta CDR3 regions were amplified from genomic DNA by means of the immunoSEQ Assay, a bias-controlled multiplex PCR. As for the original processing: Nucleated cell counts per sample were estimated from amplification of reference gene primers within the assay. Sequence reads were collapsed and filtered to measure the absolute abundance of every unique TCRbeta CDR3 rearrangement. Productive Simpson clonality was computed per sample as the square root of Simpson's diversity index over productive rearrangements. Here the immuneACCESS table is served through TCRdb, limited to in-frame sequences with V and J called. Missing clones are a known gap in these copies; in checked studies unresolved V genes cover under half, and the rest lacks a known reason. That table supplies the V and J calls and clone size; D and trimming were determined from the DNA. The sample contains 200,000 to 250,000 clones, 84% of them found a single time. The ten largest clones represent around 18% of the sample.

Whole blood was collected in K2EDTA tubes by collaborating institutions according to the institutions' own protocols. For TCRbeta analysis, collaborators shipped samples as frozen whole blood, isolated PBMCs, or DNA extracted from either of those sample types. V is shortened by 5 bases, J by 0 bases, and the region joining them spans 11 bases. For CDR1 and CDR2, the germline V gene lists MNHEY and SVGAGI. The CDR3 spans 15 residues, from the cysteine through the phenylalanine. The entry retains the CDR3 DNA only, 45 bases that are in frame from base 1. The TCR originated in a woman aged 80 or older with active or convalescent COVID-19. What was sequenced was peripheral blood. This chain is built from TRBV6-5 and TRBJ2-1, and perhaps TRBD1 as D gene, on 6 matching bases. The CDR3 region: CASSLDRNSYNEQFF. The DNA is TGTGCCAGCAGTCTCGACAGGAACTCCTACAATGAGCAGTTCTTC.